A single sample is the source of the 31 T cell receptor beta chains below, sequenced in a study of control samples from healthy donors and cancer patients. Repertoires were generated with immunoSEQ multiplex PCR, while TCRdb's copy carries only in-frame clones and drops some. Found here are some 120,000 clones, roughly nine tenths of them singletons; the top ten hold about 1%. Sequencing was done on a sample of PBMCs. Every receptor here comes from a woman between 45 and 65 years old with colorectal cancer.

This chain links TRBV7-6 with TRBJ2-1; 10 bases align to TRBD2. In germline, CDR1 is SGHVS, CDR2 FNYEAQ. With 2 bases clipped from V and 8 bases from J, the junction kept 12 bases outside the gene matches. The CDR3 is 17 residues long. The CDR3 loop reads CASSLWPQRGGLDEQFF. As DNA, the CDR3 is TGTGCCAGCAGCTTATGGCCCCAGCGGGGGGGCCTCGATGAGCAGTTCTTC.

J is TRBJ2-3 and V is TRBV7-9; TRBD2 might be the D (7 bases). Germline V gene sequence: CDR1 SEHNR, CDR2 FQNEAQ (reference sequence). The CDR3 runs 13 residues. Trimming took off 7 bases at V and 9 bases at J, with 17 bases between the two ends. The DNA of the CDR3 is TGTGCCAGCATTTACAGGGAGGGGTCAACGCAGTATTTT. The encoded protein is CASIYREGSTQYF.

The chain carries TRBV28 and TRBJ2-7; 7 bases fit TRBD1. This CDR3 spans 14 amino acids. Germline values: CDR1 MDHEN, CDR2 SYDVKM. V trimming: 4 bases; J trimming: 7 bases; junction bases outside the gene matches: 10. The CDR3 DNA reads as TGTGCCAGCAGTTCTAAGAAGGGACAGCGGGAGCAGTACTTC. Encoded protein: CASSSKKGQREQYF.

This chain uses TRBV6-4 with TRBJ2-2, with D tentatively TRBD2 (5 bases). The CDR3 extends over 14 amino acids. Looked up from germline, CDR1 is MRHNA and CDR2 is SNTAGT. Trimming removed 6 bases from V and 5 bases from J, with 13 bases in between. CDR3 sequence reads: CASRVSRLTGELFF. As DNA, the CDR3 is TGTGCCAGCAGAGTTAGTAGACTAACCGGGGAGCTGTTTTTT.

This rearrangement joins TRBV5-1 to TRBJ1-1; tentatively, D is TRBD1 (5 bases). The CDR3 runs 12 residues. The V gene's germline CDR1 is SGHRS and CDR2 YFSETQ. V was cut by 3 bases and J by 7 bases, with 10 bases left in between. The CDR3 DNA is TGCGCCAGCAGCTCGGGACCGAGTGAAGCTTTCTTT. The encoded protein is CASSSGPSEAFF.

This clone was seen only a few times. The chain employs TRBV5-4 and TRBJ2-3, with 7 bases matching TRBD2. V dropped 0 bases and J dropped 0; count of bases not matched to a gene: 1. The germline gives CDR1 SGHNT, CDR2 YYREEE (reference sequence). This CDR3 comprises 15 residues. The CDR3 DNA sequence: TGTGCCAGCAGCTTGGGGGGGGGAAGCACAGATACGCAGTATTTT. As protein: CASSLGGGSTDTQYF.

The V call is TRBV19, the J call TRBJ1-1; D is possibly TRBD1 (6 bases). The CDR3 is made up of 17 amino acids. The germline V gene has CDR1 LNHDA and CDR2 SQIVND (reference sequence). The germline V and J ends were trimmed by 6 bases and 6 bases, with 26 bases remaining between them. The CDR3 protein is CASRMRRGGGAVSEAFF. CDR3 bases: TGTGCCAGTAGGATGCGGCGTGGAGGGGGAGCTGTTTCTGAAGCTTTCTTT.

As to this clone: Other DNA sequences in this specimen translate into the identical CDR3. The chain has TRBV12-3 or TRBV12-4 and TRBJ1-1; D is unresolved. This CDR3 has 11 amino acids. Trimming removed 8 bases from V and 1 base from J, with 5 bases in between. The CDR3: CASRGNTEAFF. The DNA for the CDR3 is TGTGCCAGCCGGGGGAACACTGAAGCTTTCTTT.

The rearrangement links TRBV11-3 to TRBJ2-5, with D perhaps TRBD1 (5 bases). The V end was cut by 2 bases, the J end by 2 bases, with 15 bases between. CDR1 is SGHNT, CDR2 YENEEA, per germline. CDR3 length: 16 residues. The CDR3 region is CASSLRFQGGQETQYF. CDR3 in DNA: TGTGCCAGCAGCTTAAGGTTCCAGGGTGGGCAAGAGACCCAGTACTTC.

The V gene is TRBV6-5, the J gene TRBJ1-6; the D is unclear. Germline CDR1 is MNHEY and CDR2 is SVGAGI. V lost 4 bases, J lost 9 bases, and 13 bases lay in between. The CDR3 loop spans 14 amino acids. In DNA, the CDR3 is TGTGCCAGCAGTTCCCGGACGGTTTCTTCACCCCTCCACTTT. It encodes CASSSRTVSSPLHF.

The chain recombines TRBV6-4 with TRBJ2-7, with D possibly matching TRBD1 (6 bases). V was pared by 4 bases and J by 0 bases, with 16 bases between. CDR3 length equals 16 residues. Germline CDR1 and CDR2: MRHNA and SNTAGT. CDR3 amino acids: CASSGGWGPSSYEQYF. The CDR3 bases are TGTGCCAGCAGTGGTGGCTGGGGGCCGAGCTCCTACGAGCAGTACTTC.

The gene calls are TRBV2 and TRBJ1-2; 11 bases agree with TRBD1. The CDR3 loop spans 15 amino acids. CDR1 SNHLY and CDR2 FYNNEI come from the germline V gene. Trimming removed 4 bases from V and 13 bases from J; junction bases left unmatched: 14. As DNA, the CDR3 is TGTGCCAGCAGTGGGACAGGGGGCGATTTAGCTGTTTTCACCTTC. Translation gives CASSGTGGDLAVFTF. The full variable domain, rest sourced from reference TRBV2 and TRBJ1-2, is EPEVTQTPSHQVTQMGQEVILRCVPISNHLYFYWYRQILGQKVEFLVSFYNNEISEKSEIFDDQFSVERPDGSNFTLKIRSTKLEDSAMYFCASSGTGGDLAVFTFGSGTRLTVV.

This clone has a single count. The chain has TRBV27 and TRBJ2-5, with TRBD2 matching over 14 bases. Trimming at V came to 4 bases and at J to 5 bases, leaving 15 bases not matched to a gene. Germline CDR1 reads MNHEY; CDR2 reads SMNVEV (reference sequence). This CDR3 has 19 residues. CDR3 sequence reads: CASSSRLAGGPILEETQYF. In DNA form, the CDR3 reads TGTGCCAGCAGTTCCAGACTAGCGGGGGGGCCCATTTTGGAGGAGACCCAGTACTTC.

Here the CDR3 reads CASSLGRSNEKLFF. CDR3 nucleotides: TGTGCCAGTAGTTTGGGACGGTCAAATGAAAAACTGTTTTTT. The V call is TRBV19, the J call TRBJ1-4, with D tentatively TRBD1 (5 bases). The germline V gene has CDR1 LNHDA and CDR2 SQIVND (reference sequence). CDR3 size: 14 residues. V dropped 5 bases and J dropped 5 bases, with 12 bases sitting between them.

The chain combines TRBV9 with TRBJ2-3; D is unclear. Trimming removed 0 bases at V and 1 base at J, with 12 bases between. From germline, CDR1 is SGDLS and CDR2 YYNGEE. CDR3 length: 16 amino acids. The CDR3 DNA reads as TGTGCCAGCAGCGTAGAGGGCCTAACCGGCACAGATACGCAGTATTTT. Translating it yields CASSVEGLTGTDTQYF.

V usage is TRBV5-1 and J usage is TRBJ2-1, with 7 bases fitting TRBD1. The CDR3 sequence is 13 residues long. Germline V lookup: CDR1 SGHRS, CDR2 YFSETQ. Trimming removed 5 bases from V and 8 bases from J; junction bases left unmatched: 7. Written as DNA, the CDR3 is TGCGCCAGCAGGATTGGGACAGACGATGAGCAGTTCTTC. Its protein product is CASRIGTDDEQFF.

This clone was observed a single time. The CDR3 is CASSRGVSDGYTF. DNA for the CDR3: TGCGCCAGCAGTAGGGGGGTTTCAGATGGCTACACCTTC. This rearrangement joins TRBV10-2 to TRBJ1-2; D might be TRBD1 (6 bases). Trimming removed 5 bases from V and 6 bases from J, with 13 bases in between. The germline V gene encodes CDR1 WSHSY and CDR2 SAAADI. This CDR3 region has 13 residues.

The CDR3 DNA reads TGTGCCAGCAGCGGGGCGGGACAGGGATATCGCGAGCAGTACTTC. Translated, it gives CASSGAGQGYREQYF. V is TRBV6-4 and J is TRBJ2-7; 9 bases agree with TRBD1. From germline, CDR1 is MRHNA and CDR2 SNTAGT. This CDR3 region has 15 residues. The trim removed 6 bases at V and 6 bases at J, leaving 12 bases unmatched.

The sample holds one count of this clone. The chain is built from TRBV19 and TRBJ1-2; 8 bases line up with TRBD1. The CDR3 has 13 residues. Losses at the gene ends were 9 bases for V and 2 bases for J; bases not matched to a gene: 5. The V gene's germline CDR1 is LNHDA and CDR2 SQIVND (reference sequence). Here the CDR3 DNA reads TGTGCCAGCAGAGACAGGGGAAACTATGGCTACACCTTC. Encoded protein: CASRDRGNYGYTF.

With respect to this clone: Other DNA sequences within the sample encode an identical CDR3. CDR3: CASSSLTNPNTEAFF. The DNA of the CDR3 is TGCGCCAGCAGCTCCCTAACCAATCCGAACACTGAAGCTTTCTTT. This chain connects TRBV5-1 to TRBJ1-1; D uncertain. With 3 bases removed from V and 1 base from J, the gap between germline ends came to 13 bases. There are 15 residues in the CDR3. Germline assignment: CDR1 SGHRS and CDR2 YFSETQ.

The J gene is TRBJ1-3, the V gene TRBV7-2; D is uncertain. V shed 1 base and J shed 0 bases, with 10 bases lying between them. Germline V lookup: CDR1 SGHTA, CDR2 FQGNSA. This CDR3 has 16 residues. CDR3 loop: CASSLVAAASGNTIYF. In DNA, the CDR3 is TGTGCCAGCAGCTTAGTGGCAGCCGCCTCTGGAAACACCATATATTTT.

CDR3: CASSRSQGYEQYF. In DNA, the CDR3 is TGCGCCAGCAGCCGGTCACAGGGTTACGAGCAGTACTTC. The chain employs TRBV5-1 and TRBJ2-7, with D maybe TRBD1 (6 bases). The V gene lost 4 bases and the J gene lost 4 bases, with 12 bases spanning the gap. CDR3 length equals 13 residues. Germline lookup yields CDR1 SGHRS and CDR2 YFSETQ.

This chain connects TRBV18 to TRBJ2-7; D is possibly TRBD1 or TRBD2 (5 bases each). Per germline, CDR1 KGHSH and CDR2 LQKENI. The CDR3 runs 17 residues. V was shortened by 0 bases and J by 0 bases, with 15 bases between the two germline ends. CDR3 DNA: TGTGCCAGCTCACCACCGATTAGGGACGCCGCCTCCTACGAGCAGTACTTC. This gives the protein CASSPPIRDAASYEQYF.

This chain joins TRBV7-3 and TRBJ2-3; possibly TRBD2 for D (5 bases). Germline-derived CDR1 and CDR2 are SGHTA and FQGTGA. This CDR3 has 15 amino acids. The V end lost 2 bases, the J end lost 6 bases, and 15 bases lay between the germline ends. The CDR3 protein is CASSLGRGFMDTQYF. CDR3 DNA: TGTGCCAGCAGCTTAGGTAGAGGGTTTATGGATACGCAGTATTTT.

The chain recombines TRBV6-5 with TRBJ2-1; D perhaps matches TRBD2 (6 bases). From germline, CDR1 is MNHEY and CDR2 SVGAGI. V was pared by 8 bases and J by 6 bases, with 14 bases between. The CDR3 contains 13 residues. Written as DNA, the CDR3 is TGTGCCAGCTTAAGTCTAGCGCCCAATGAGCAGTTCTTC. Protein: CASLSLAPNEQFF.

V is TRBV6-1 and J is TRBJ2-1; 8 bases map to TRBD2. Germline V gene sequence: CDR1 MNHNS, CDR2 SASEGT. The CDR3 has 18 amino acids. The V and J ends lost 1 base and 0 bases, in that order; junction bases with no gene match: 8. CDR3 sequence: CASSEEWASGYSYNEQFF. CDR3 nucleotide sequence: TGTGCCAGCAGTGAAGAATGGGCTAGCGGGTACTCCTACAATGAGCAGTTCTTC.

The CDR3 DNA reads TGTGCCAGTAGTATAGATGACGGGGCGATCTACACTGAAGCTTTCTTT. As protein: CASSIDDGAIYTEAFF. The rearrangement links TRBV19 to TRBJ1-1; a possible D gene is TRBD1 (5 bases). Germline V CDR1 and CDR2: LNHDA, SQIVND (reference sequence). The CDR3 is 16 residues long. V dropped 0 bases and J dropped 3 bases, with 14 bases sitting between them.

This chain joins TRBV11-2 and TRBJ1-1; D ambiguous. This CDR3 region has 14 residues. Per germline, CDR1 SGHAT and CDR2 FQNNGV. The ends were cut back, 3 bases at V and 2 bases at J, with 10 bases in the middle. CDR3 sequence: CASSFAVSNTEAFF. The CDR3 DNA reads TGTGCCAGCAGCTTTGCCGTCAGCAACACTGAAGCTTTCTTT.

The chain couples TRBV29-1 to TRBJ1-1; maybe TRBD1 (5 bases). Trimming cost V 6 bases and J 5 bases, with 13 bases left between them. The CDR3 length is 12 residues. Germline assignment: CDR1 SQVTM and CDR2 ANQGSEA. CDR3 loop: CSVPWGGTEAFF. The CDR3 nucleotides are TGCAGCGTCCCATGGGGGGGTACTGAAGCTTTCTTT.

The chain joins TRBV6-1 to TRBJ1-5; D is possibly TRBD1 (5 bases). The CDR3 has 12 residues. Looked up from germline, CDR1 is MNHNS and CDR2 is SASEGT. V shed 1 base and J shed 12 bases, with 10 bases lying between them. CDR3 nucleotide sequence: TGTGCCAGCAGTGAAGGCCAGGGCCGCCAGCATTTT. It specifies CASSEGQGRQHF.

The chain employs TRBV9 and TRBJ1-1; the D gene is possibly TRBD1 (5 bases). Germline CDR1 and CDR2: SGDLS and YYNGEE. Trimming cost V 3 bases and J 0 bases, with 12 bases left between them. CDR3 size: 15 residues. Here the CDR3 DNA reads TGTGCCAGCAGCGACCGGGGCGGCCTGAACACTGAAGCTTTCTTT. It is translated as CASSDRGGLNTEAFF.